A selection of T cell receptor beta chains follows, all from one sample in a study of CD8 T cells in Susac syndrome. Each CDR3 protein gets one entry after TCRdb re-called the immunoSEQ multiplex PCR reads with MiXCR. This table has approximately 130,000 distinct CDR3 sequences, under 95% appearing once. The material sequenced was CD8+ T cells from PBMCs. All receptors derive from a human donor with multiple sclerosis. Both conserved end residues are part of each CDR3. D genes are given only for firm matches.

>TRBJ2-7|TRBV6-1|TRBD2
TGTGCCAGCAGTGACGGCCCGGGACTAGCGGCTTTCGAGCAGTACTTC
CASSDGPGLAAFEQYF
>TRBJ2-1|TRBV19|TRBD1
TGTGCCAGTAGTAAGACAGGGGGAAATGAGCAGTTCTTC
CASSKTGGNEQFF
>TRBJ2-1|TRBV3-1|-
TGTGCCAGCAGCCAAGATGGCTACAATGAGCAGTTCTTC
CASSQDGYNEQFF
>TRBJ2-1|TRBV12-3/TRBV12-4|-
TGTGCCAGCAGCTCACAGGGCAATGAGCAGTTCTTC
CASSSQGNEQFF
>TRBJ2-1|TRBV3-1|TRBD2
TGTGCCAGCAGCCAAGGCGGACTAGCGGGTTTAAGCTCCTACAATGAGCAGTTCTTC
CASSQGGLAGLSSYNEQFF
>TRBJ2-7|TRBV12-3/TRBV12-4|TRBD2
TGTGCCAGCAGTTTAAGCGGGACCCCGGGCTCCGAGCAGTACTTC
CASSLSGTPGSEQYF
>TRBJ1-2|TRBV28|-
TGTGCCAGCAGTTTATTCGGTGGCTACACCTTC
CASSLFGGYTF
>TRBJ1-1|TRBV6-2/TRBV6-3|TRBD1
TGTGCCAGCAGTTCCTTTATACAGGGGGCAGAAGACACTGAAGCTTTCTTT
CASSSFIQGAEDTEAFF
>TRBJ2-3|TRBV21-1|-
TGTGCCAGCAGCAAAGGGAGGAGCCCGCCATCTAACGCAGATACGCAGTATTTT
CASSKGRSPPSNADTQYF
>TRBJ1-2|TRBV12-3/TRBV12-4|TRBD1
TGTGCCAGCAGTCCAAATACCCCGGGACAGATCTATTATGGCTACACCTTC
CASSPNTPGQIYYGYTF
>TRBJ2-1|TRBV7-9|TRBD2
TGTGCCAGCAGCCCACTAAGCGGGGGACGGGGCAATGAGCAGTTCTTC
CASSPLSGGRGNEQFF
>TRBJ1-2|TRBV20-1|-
TGCAGTGCTAGAAATTCCGGGGACTTTTATGGCTACACCTTC
CSARNSGDFYGYTF
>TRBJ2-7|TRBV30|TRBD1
TGTGCCTGGAGGATACAGGGGTCCTACGAGCAGTACTTC
CAWRIQGSYEQYF
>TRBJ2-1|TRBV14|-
TGTGCCAGCAGCCAACTAACTAGTTGGCAGTTCTTC
CASSQLTSWQFF
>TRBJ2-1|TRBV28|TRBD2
TGTGCCAGCAGTTCTAGCGGGAGGCCATACAATGAGCAGTTCTTC
CASSSSGRPYNEQFF
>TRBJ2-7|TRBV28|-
TGTGCCAGCAGTTCCCAGTTCCTTACTCTTCTCTGGCTAACCTACGAGCAGTACTTC
CASSSQFLTLLWLTYEQYF
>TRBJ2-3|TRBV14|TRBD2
TGTGCCAGCAGCCAGATAGCGGGAGTGGATACGCAGTATTTT
CASSQIAGVDTQYF
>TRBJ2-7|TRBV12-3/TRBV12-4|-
TGTGCCAGCAGTTTTACAGGGACCTACGAGCAGTACTTC
CASSFTGTYEQYF
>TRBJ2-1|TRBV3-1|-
TGTGCCAGCAGCCTTCCTGGGAGCACGAGATACAATGAGCAGTTCTTC
CASSLPGSTRYNEQFF
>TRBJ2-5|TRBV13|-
TGTGCCAGCAGCGCGAGACAGGACCAAGAGACCCAGTACTTC
CASSARQDQETQYF
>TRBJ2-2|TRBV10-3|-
TGTGCCATCAGCTCAGAGCCCGGGGAGCTGTTTTTT
CAISSEPGELFF
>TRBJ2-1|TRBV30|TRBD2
TGTGCCTGGAGTACTAGCGGGGTTTACAATGAGCAGTTCTTC
CAWSTSGVYNEQFF